Below, one TCR beta chain is given with its context. Measured with immunoSEQ multiplex PCR; TCRdb has only the in-frame clones, and not every one. The sample records 130,000 to 150,000 clones, 70% to 85% being singletons. V shed 1 base and J 3 bases; nucleotides not matched to a gene: 3. There are 15 residues in the CDR3. Germline V CDR1 and CDR2: SGHRS, YFSETQ. The entry originates in a study of blood T cell repertoires in COVID-19. The chain joins TRBV5-1 to TRBJ2-7; 11 bases fit TRBD1. What was sequenced was PBMCs or T cells enriched from blood (not recorded which). The TCR was taken from a man aged 45-65 years who had recovered from COVID-19. The CDR3 region is CASSLTGTGGYEQYF. CDR3 nucleotide sequence: TGCGCCAGCAGCTTGACCGGGACAGGGGGCTACGAGCAGTACTTC.